This T cell receptor (beta chain) was obtained from a study of cytomegalovirus exposure and HLA in healthy donors. Study-level results: Cytomegalovirus-associated status was assigned to about 160 TCR beta chains. V- and J-gene trimming in TCR beta was tied to a missense DCLRE1C variant by an analysis performed later. Cytomegalovirus status was reportedly diagnosed by the classifier with high specificity and sensitivity.

The study sampled nominally healthy donors, though unrecorded immune exposures were likely. This clone was detected a few times. The antigen remains undetermined. J was trimmed by 7 bases and V by 5 bases; bases with no gene match: 11. The CDR3 contains 15 residues. CDR1 and CDR2 (germline): MDHEN, SYDVKM. The primer mix had 60 Vbeta and 13 Jbeta primers. Only in-frame clones appear in the TCRdb table, and some are missing; sequencing was by immunoSEQ multiplex PCR. The table includes about 130,000 clones, approximately 80% detected once. The TCR sequence derives from a man aged 50-60 years in good health and CMV-seronegative. Sequenced sample: PBMCs. The chain uses TRBV28 and TRBJ1-5; 7 positions match TRBD1. This CDR3 reads CASSRDRAGVQPQHF. CDR3 nucleotide sequence: TGTGCCAGCAGTCGCGACAGGGCTGGGGTACAGCCCCAGCATTTT.